The 32 T cell receptor beta chains in this list originate from one sample, sequenced in a study of T cell repertoires in cytomegalovirus infection. TCRdb processed the reads anew with MiXCR; each CDR3 protein has one entry. The table lists 630,000 or so distinct CDR3 sequences, roughly 26% of them singletons. The sample comprised CD8+ T cells from PBMCs. These receptors were taken from a human donor in good health (CMV status not recorded). Some clones in this sample may be carry-over from other donors' samples.

This clonotype has a handful of counts. This chain uses TRBV27 with TRBJ1-5; TRBD1 agrees at 9 bases. The length of the CDR3 is 14 residues. Unmatched junction bases numbered 6, after V lost 6 bases and J lost 6 bases. Germline CDR1 is MNHEY and CDR2 is SMNVEV (reference sequence). CDR3 sequence: CASRFTGGVQPQHF. CDR3 in DNA: TGTGCCAGCAGATTTACAGGGGGCGTTCAGCCCCAGCATTTT.

The chain couples TRBV7-9 to TRBJ2-2; 9 nucleotides line up with TRBD1. This CDR3 comprises 15 residues. With 7 bases clipped from V and 5 bases from J, the junction kept 8 bases outside the gene matches. In germline, CDR1 is SEHNR, CDR2 FQNEAQ (reference sequence). Written as DNA, the CDR3 is TGTGCCAGCAACTACCGAGACAGGGGGACCGGGGAGCTGTTTTTT. The encoded protein is CASNYRDRGTGELFF.

The rearrangement links TRBV7-2 to TRBJ1-4, with 9 positions matching TRBD1. The trim removed 5 bases at V and 7 bases at J, leaving 5 bases unmatched. The CDR3 is made up of 14 amino acids. The germline V gene has CDR1 SGHTA and CDR2 FQGNSA. CDR3 coding DNA: TGTGCCAGCAGCACACAGGGGGCGCCTGAAAAACTGTTTTTT. Translating it yields CASSTQGAPEKLFF.

The gene calls are TRBV12-3 or TRBV12-4 and TRBJ2-5; TRBD1 matches at 9 bases. After removal of 1 base from V and 5 bases from J, the junction contained 8 bases not matched to a gene. The CDR3 sequence is 16 residues long. CDR3 region: CASSLGPGQGKETQYF. CDR3 nucleotides: TGTGCCAGCAGTTTAGGGCCCGGACAGGGGAAGGAGACCCAGTACTTC.

The J gene is TRBJ2-2, the V gene TRBV5-6; unclear D gene. Germline lookup yields CDR1 SGHDT and CDR2 YYEEEE. This CDR3 is 15 amino acids long. With 2 bases removed from V and 4 bases from J, the gap between germline ends came to 12 bases. The CDR3 DNA is TGTGCCAGCAGCTTCATGGCAAGGGCCACCGGGGAGCTGTTTTTT. Encoded protein: CASSFMARATGELFF.

This clonotype was seen many times. The V and J genes are TRBV7-9 and TRBJ2-3, with D hard to call. This CDR3 contains 14 residues. Trimming removed 6 bases from V and 3 bases from J, with 13 bases in between. The germline V gene encodes CDR1 SEHNR and CDR2 FQNEAQ (reference sequence). The CDR3 DNA reads TGTGCCAGCAGTTTACAGACGTTTACAGATACGCAGTATTTT. Encoded protein: CASSLQTFTDTQYF.

V and J are TRBV5-1 and TRBJ2-7, with D unclear. CDR3 length: 13 amino acids. Germline values: CDR1 SGHRS, CDR2 YFSETQ. V dropped 4 bases and J dropped 2 bases, with 10 bases sitting between them. The CDR3 bases are TGCGCCAGCAGCCTTCAGACGGCCTACGAGCAGTACTTC. It is translated as CASSLQTAYEQYF.

This chain uses TRBV27 with TRBJ2-5, with D hard to call. This CDR3 contains 14 residues. V was trimmed by 5 bases and J by 1 base, leaving 11 bases between them. Germline loops: CDR1 MNHEY, CDR2 SMNVEV (reference sequence). CDR3 sequence reads: CASSKRRIQETQYF. In DNA, the CDR3 is TGTGCCAGCAGTAAACGCAGGATCCAAGAGACCCAGTACTTC.

CDR3 residues: CASSVFDRGGETQYF. CDR3 nucleotides: TGTGCCAGCAGCGTATTCGACAGGGGAGGGGAGACCCAGTACTTC. The chain joins TRBV5-6 to TRBJ2-5, with D possibly matching TRBD1 (8 bases). Per the germline V gene, CDR1 is SGHDT and CDR2 is YYEEEE. Trimming pared 4 bases from V and 5 bases from J, leaving 18 bases between. This CDR3 contains 15 residues.

The CDR3 sequence is CASSLLTYSGGASLTDTQYF. DNA of the CDR3: TGTGCCAGCAGCTTACTAACTTATAGCGGGGGGGCGTCCCTCACAGATACGCAGTATTTT. The chain has TRBV7-8 and TRBJ2-3, with 11 bases aligning to TRBD2. There are 20 residues in the CDR3. CDR1 and CDR2 (germline): SGHVS, FQNEAQ. The V segment lost 2 bases and the J segment 2 bases; nucleotides outside the gene matches: 15. Drawing the rest from reference TRBV7-8 and TRBJ2-3, the complete variable domain is GAGVSQSPRYKVAKRGQDVALRCDPISGHVSLFWYQQALGQGPEFLTYFQNEAQLDKSGLPSDRFFAERPEGSVSTLKIQRTQQEDSAVYLCASSLLTYSGGASLTDTQYFGPGTRLTVL.

This clonotype was detected a few times. V is TRBV29-1 and J is TRBJ1-4; D unresolved. Trimming pared 6 bases from V and 0 bases from J, leaving 11 bases between. Germline-derived CDR1 and CDR2 are SQVTM and ANQGSEA. This CDR3 comprises 14 residues. CDR3 bases: TGCAGCGTCTTGACACCCGCAACTAATGAAAAACTGTTTTTT. Translation gives CSVLTPATNEKLFF.

J is TRBJ2-7 and V is TRBV6-8, with a tentative D call TRBD2 (6 bases). V shed 8 bases and J shed 2 bases, with 22 bases lying between them. The CDR3 is made up of 16 amino acids. Germline V lookup: CDR1 MNHGY, CDR2 SAAAGT. CDR3: CASASAPGLHPYEQYV. DNA for the CDR3: TGTGCCAGCGCGTCCGCGCCGGGACTTCATCCCTACGAGCAGTACGTC.

The chain employs TRBV10-3 and TRBJ2-1, with TRBD2 matching 7 bases. Germline V lookup: CDR1 ENHRY, CDR2 SYGVKD. V gave up 1 base and J gave up 3 bases; unmatched junction bases: 12. The CDR3 covers 18 residues. The CDR3 reads CAISEYPSGSGDYNEQFF. In DNA, the CDR3 is TGTGCCATCAGTGAGTACCCCTCGGGAAGCGGGGACTACAATGAGCAGTTCTTC.

The rearrangement links TRBV7-4 to TRBJ2-1, with a weak D call TRBD1 (5 bases). Germline assignment: CDR1 SGHVT and CDR2 SQSDAQ. V was shortened by 1 base and J by 12 bases, with 7 bases between the two germline ends. CDR3 length: 11 amino acids. The CDR3 here is CASSLEQVQFF. CDR3 coding DNA: TGTGCCAGCAGCTTAGAACAGGTGCAGTTCTTC.

CDR3: CATSRDLGAVNTGELFF. In DNA, the CDR3 is TGTGCCACCAGCAGAGATCTGGGGGCGGTGAACACCGGGGAGCTGTTTTTT. V usage is TRBV15 and J usage is TRBJ2-2, with D possibly being TRBD1 (6 bases). Deletions cut 0 bases from V and 1 base from J, with 12 bases between. The CDR3 sequence is 17 residues long. Germline CDR1 reads LNHNV; CDR2 reads YYDKDF (reference sequence).

V and J are TRBV4-1 and TRBJ2-3; maybe TRBD1 (5 bases). The V end lost 4 bases, the J end lost 4 bases, and 27 bases lay between the germline ends. This CDR3 spans 19 amino acids. Germline-derived CDR1 and CDR2 are MGHRA and YSYEKL. This CDR3 is CASSPSRWSNRPGADTQYF. The CDR3, as DNA: TGCGCCAGCAGCCCGTCGCGGTGGTCGAACAGGCCTGGGGCAGATACGCAGTATTTT.

The chain employs TRBV12-3 or TRBV12-4 and TRBJ1-1, with 9 bases that match TRBD1. This CDR3 has 18 residues. After removal of 5 bases from V and 4 bases from J, the junction contained 17 bases not matched to a gene. The CDR3 sequence: CASSAYRGRESSFTEAFF. For the CDR3, the DNA is TGTGCCAGCAGTGCGTACAGGGGGCGCGAGTCCAGTTTCACTGAAGCTTTCTTT.

This clonotype has a count of ten or more. The chain links TRBV12-3 or TRBV12-4 to TRBJ2-2; 7 bases align to TRBD1. This CDR3 region has 16 residues. J lost 3 bases, V lost 3 bases, and 7 bases had no gene match. The CDR3 is CASSFSTGIDTGELFF. The DNA of the CDR3 is TGTGCCAGCAGTTTCTCGACAGGGATTGACACCGGGGAGCTGTTTTTT.

This clonotype was detected many times. The V call is TRBV7-6, the J call TRBJ2-2; D possibly matches TRBD1 or TRBD2 (5 bases each). The germline CDR1 and CDR2 sequences are SGHVS and FNYEAQ. The V and J ends lost 0 bases and 1 base respectively, with 18 bases between them. The CDR3 has 19 residues. This CDR3 is CASSLAGRSILWNTGELFF. In nucleotides, the CDR3 is TGTGCCAGCAGCTTAGCGGGACGGTCGATACTTTGGAACACCGGGGAGCTGTTTTTT. The full variable domain, completed using reference TRBV7-6 and TRBJ2-2, is GAGVSQSPRYKVTKRGQDVALRCDPISGHVSLYWYRQALGQGPEFLTYFNYEAQQDKSGLPNDRFSAERPEGSISTLTIQRTEQRDSAMYRCASSLAGRSILWNTGELFFGEGSRLTVL.

This clonotype has a handful of counts. The chain uses TRBV12-3 or TRBV12-4 and TRBJ2-2, with a possible D match to TRBD1 (5 bases). With 5 bases removed from V and 3 bases from J, the gap between germline ends came to 22 bases. The CDR3 is 18 amino acids. This chain's CDR3 is CASSPKGYYLLYTGELFF. For the CDR3, the DNA is TGTGCCAGCAGTCCAAAGGGGTACTACTTACTATACACCGGGGAGCTGTTTTTT.

This clonotype was observed a few times. The chain links TRBV5-1 to TRBJ1-5; D is possibly TRBD1 (6 bases). The germline V and J ends were trimmed by 1 base and 1 base, with 15 bases remaining between them. The CDR3 is 17 residues long. Germline CDR1 is SGHRS and CDR2 is YFSETQ. The CDR3 region has the DNA TGCGCCAGCAGCTTGTTAGCAGGGGACTCAAGCAATCAGCCCCAGCATTTT. Translation: CASSLLAGDSSNQPQHF.

The J gene is TRBJ2-2, the V gene TRBV6-1; 9 nucleotides line up with TRBD1. The CDR3 loop spans 15 amino acids. The germline CDR1 and CDR2 sequences are MNHNS and SASEGT. V lost 4 bases, J lost 7 bases, and 7 bases stayed unmatched. The CDR3 region has the DNA TGTGCCAGCAGTGTTCGACAGGGGGTTCGCGGGGAGCTGTTTTTT. This encodes CASSVRQGVRGELFF.

This clonotype was counted many times. The J gene is TRBJ2-7, the V gene TRBV7-8, with D hard to call. The CDR3 is made up of 17 amino acids. The germline V and J ends were trimmed by 1 base and 3 bases, with 19 bases remaining between them. Germline CDR1 SGHVS, CDR2 FQNEAQ. CDR3 sequence (DNA): TGTGCCAGCAGCTTAGAAAGGCCCTTGCCCGAACGCTACGAGCAGTACTTC. Residues: CASSLERPLPERYEQYF.

V gene TRBV6-2 or TRBV6-3 combines with J gene TRBJ2-5; D may be TRBD2 (5 bases). In germline, CDR1 is MNHEY, CDR2 SVGEGT. The ends were cut back, 6 bases at V and 5 bases at J, with 19 bases in the middle. The CDR3 contains 15 residues. CDR3 nucleotides: TGTGCCAGCAGCCCCCCCAGCGGCGGTGAGGAGACCCAGTACTTC. Translating gives CASSPPSGGEETQYF.

This clonotype was picked up many times. CDR3 in amino acids: CASGLGNYGYTF. The DNA of the CDR3 is TGTGCTAGTGGTTTAGGAAACTATGGCTACACCTTC. J is TRBJ1-2 and V is TRBV12-5; D ambiguous. The germline CDR1 and CDR2 sequences are LGHNT and FRNRAP. Deletions cut 3 bases from V and 2 bases from J, with 4 bases between. This CDR3 region has 12 residues.

DNA of the CDR3: TGTGCCAGCAGTGTCGGTTCTGGAAACACCATATATTTT. Protein sequence: CASSVGSGNTIYF. This chain joins TRBV25-1 and TRBJ1-3; D gene uncertain. V lost 4 bases and J 1 base, leaving 5 bases between the germline ends. CDR3 size: 13 residues. In germline, CDR1 is MGHDK, CDR2 SYGVNS.

This clonotype was observed a few times. The chain is built from TRBV7-9 and TRBJ1-1; TRBD1 matches 7 bases. Germline lookup yields CDR1 SEHNR and CDR2 FQNEAQ (reference sequence). The CDR3 is 12 residues long. Unmatched junction bases numbered 4, after V lost 6 bases and J lost 6 bases. CDR3 DNA: TGTGCCAGCAGGGCTGACAGGGCTGAAGCTTTCTTT. Translation gives CASRADRAEAFF. Full variable domain (rest looked up from reference TRBV7-9 and TRBJ1-1): DTGVSQNPRHKITKRGQNVTFRCDPISEHNRLYWYRQTLGQGPEFLTYFQNEAQLEKSRLLSDRFSAERPKGSFSTLEIQRTEQGDSAMYLCASRADRAEAFFGQGTRLTVV.

This clonotype has a count of ten or more. The V gene is TRBV12-3 or TRBV12-4, the J gene TRBJ1-1; D may be TRBD1 (5 bases). CDR3 length equals 14 residues. The ends were cut back, 0 bases at V and 5 bases at J, with 10 bases in the middle. The CDR3 bases are TGTGCCAGCAGTTTAGCTAGGGGCGCAACTGAAGCTTTCTTT. Translation: CASSLARGATEAFF.

Worth noting for this clonotype: A much more abundant neighbour one base away suggests this may be a read error. This chain connects TRBV7-6 to TRBJ1-1; perhaps TRBD1 as D (6 bases). CDR3 length equals 16 residues. The germline CDR1 and CDR2 sequences are SGHVS and FNYEAQ. Trimming left V 3 bases short and J 3 bases short, with 17 bases between. The CDR3 here is CASSFGQYGGDTEAFF. DNA of the CDR3: TGTGCCAGCAGCTTTGGACAGTACGGTGGGGACACTGAAGCTTTCTTT.

The genes are TRBV7-9 and TRBJ1-3; perhaps TRBD1 as D (6 bases). Trimming left V 4 bases short and J 2 bases short, with 15 bases between. This CDR3 region has 16 residues. Germline V gene lookup returns CDR1 SEHNR and CDR2 FQNEAQ (reference sequence). The chain's CDR3 is CASSSPQEGAGNTIYF. CDR3 bases: TGTGCCAGCAGCTCACCCCAGGAGGGGGCTGGAAACACCATATATTTT.

This clonotype was seen more than once but under ten times. The J gene is TRBJ1-1, the V gene TRBV19, with D maybe TRBD1 (6 bases). V lost 6 bases and J lost 0, with 11 bases in between. The CDR3 has 14 residues. The V gene's germline CDR1 is LNHDA and CDR2 SQIVND (reference sequence). CDR3 residues: CASRSGQMNTEAFF. CDR3 in DNA: TGTGCCAGTAGATCGGGACAAATGAACACTGAAGCTTTCTTT.

The table lists this clonotype with many counts. J is TRBJ2-3 and V is TRBV7-8; tentatively, D is TRBD1 or TRBD2 (5 bases each). Germline values: CDR1 SGHVS, CDR2 FQNEAQ. There are 16 residues in the CDR3. The V end was cut by 4 bases, the J end by 4 bases, with 18 bases between. The CDR3 spells CASSSRGGAGADTQYF. The DNA of the CDR3 is TGTGCCAGCAGCTCCCGGGGCGGAGCTGGCGCAGATACGCAGTATTTT.